This TCR beta chain was recorded in a study of radiation and T cells in renal cell carcinoma. Time point described: blood 2 weeks post-SBRT. Treatment meaning: 15 Gy SBRT to primary tumor, nephrectomy 4 weeks later. Serial blood draws occurred at baseline and 2 and 4 weeks post-SBRT. This renal cell carcinoma was of the clear cell type. Note on this clone: Its specificity is not known.

The data were produced by immunoSEQ multiplex PCR, yet TCRdb's version contains in-frame clones alone and is incomplete. The table lists about 150,000 clones, around 90% of them singletons. The germline gives CDR1 KGHSH, CDR2 LQKENI. Trimming cost V 3 bases and J 5 bases, with 13 bases left between them. This CDR3 is built from 14 residues. General study results and limits: Pretreatment tumor biopsies were lacking, so baseline clonotypes are unknown. Top tumor clonotypes rose in blood 2 weeks post-radiation, then contracted.

This specimen was blood, taken from a patient whose treatment included radiotherapy and nephrectomy. The sequence was obtained from a woman in her 50s with renal cell carcinoma. The V and J genes are TRBV18 and TRBJ1-1; D gene ambiguous. DNA of the CDR3: TGTGCCAGCTCACCCCCGGTGGAACGTACTGAAGCTTTCTTT. This encodes CASSPPVERTEAFF.